One sample yielded the 5 T cell receptor beta chains listed below, sequenced in a study of CD8+ T cells in alopecia areata. Investigators isolated RNA and reverse transcribed it into cDNA to act as the sequencing template. Data came from immunoSEQ multiplex PCR; TCRdb stores just in-frame clones and leaves some out. The data show some 200,000 clones, approximately 60% seen once. Documented treatment: oral pan-JAK inhibitor, 5-10 mg twice daily. The material was CD4+ T cells sorted from blood, obtained at week 4, from a patient treated with tofacitinib. Receptors originate from a human donor with alopecia areata.

This clone occurred many times. The CDR3 DNA sequence: TGTGCCAGCAGTCCCCCGGGGACAGGGGTAGGTAAGCCCCAGCATTTT. Translating it yields CASSPPGTGVGKPQHF. This rearrangement joins TRBV28 to TRBJ1-5; TRBD1 agrees at 10 bases. With V trimmed by 5 bases and J by 8 bases, 12 bases remained unmatched. This CDR3 has 16 residues. The germline gives CDR1 MDHEN, CDR2 SYDVKM.

The J gene is TRBJ2-7, the V gene TRBV9; a possible D gene is TRBD2 (6 bases). Trimming left V 4 bases short and J 2 bases short, with 13 bases between. The CDR3 runs to 14 residues. The germline V gene has CDR1 SGDLS and CDR2 YYNGEE. The CDR3 sequence is CASSTERAPYEQYF. The CDR3 nucleotides read TGTGCCAGCAGCACTGAGCGGGCCCCCTACGAGCAGTACTTC. The full variable domain, rest sourced from reference TRBV9 and TRBJ2-7, is DSGVTQTPKHLITATGQRVTLRCSPRSGDLSVYWYQQSLDQGLQFLIQYYNGEERAKGNILERFSAQQFPDLHSELNLSSLELGDSALYFCASSTERAPYEQYFGPGTRLTVT.

This chain connects TRBV15 to TRBJ2-5, with D uncertain. The CDR3 contains 14 residues. Germline V lookup: CDR1 LNHNV, CDR2 YYDKDF (reference sequence). Trimming pared 3 bases from V and 4 bases from J, leaving 12 bases between. The CDR3 is CATSSHREGETQYF. CDR3 nucleotide sequence: TGTGCCACCAGCAGCCATAGGGAAGGAGAGACCCAGTACTTC.

The chain is built from TRBV4-1 and TRBJ2-3; 9 bases match TRBD2. V was clipped by 8 bases and J by 5 bases; unmatched bases: 5. The germline V gene encodes CDR1 MGHRA and CDR2 YSYEKL. The CDR3 spans 13 residues. Here the CDR3 reads CASGAGGRDTQYF. CDR3 DNA sequence: TGCGCCAGCGGGGCGGGGGGGCGAGATACGCAGTATTTT.

This sequence joins TRBV2 and TRBJ2-6; D is possibly TRBD1 (5 bases). CDR1 SNHLY and CDR2 FYNNEI come from the germline V gene. V was clipped by 2 bases and J by 0 bases, with 5 bases between them. The CDR3 totals 15 residues. The DNA of the CDR3 is TGTGCCAGCAGTGAACAGGGCTCTGGGGCCAACGTCCTGACTTTC. Translated, it gives CASSEQGSGANVLTF.